This TCR beta chain was obtained from a study of CXCR3-negative and CXCR3-positive naive CD8 T cells. Study results and caveats: Memory CD8+ cells had much lower diversity, and both naive subsets had comparably high diversity. Naive cells with CXCR3 showed TRB CDR3s that were more hydrophobic than those in CXCR3-negative naive cells.

The TRB libraries of cDNA were built by UMI-labeled 5' RACE. TCRdb re-called the 5' RACE reads; every CDR3 protein appears as one record, without DNA. Its table records about 63,000 distinct CDR3 sequences. The CDR3 is 14 residues long. CDR1 ENHRY and CDR2 SYGVKD come from the germline V gene. To note about this clonotype: The antigen is not known.

The source of this sequence is a human donor in good health. Some clones in this sample may be carry-over from other donors' samples. The chain employs TRBV10-3 and TRBJ2-7; lacking DNA, the TRBD1 call made by TCRdb goes unchecked. Sequencing used naive CXCR3+ CD8+ T cells from blood. Subset indicated: CD45RO-CCR7+CD27+CD95- naive CD8+ T cells expressing CXCR3 (TNR3+). CDR3 sequence: CATNPETGAYEQYF.